This entry lists 5 T cell receptor beta chains sequenced from one sample in a study of tissue T cells after allogeneic stem cell transplantation. The repertoire was sequenced with immunoSEQ multiplex PCR; TCRdb's copy has only in-frame clones and lacks some. The sample has about 3,700 clones, roughly 60% seen once; the top ten hold 28%. The specimen comprised tissue from the ileum, sampled at autopsy. The source of these receptors is a male donor aged 60 or over with lung cancer.

This clone was seen only once. This chain links TRBV6-6 with TRBJ2-1, with unresolved D. Trimming cost V 5 bases and J 7 bases, with 12 bases left between them. Germline lookup yields CDR1 MNHNY and CDR2 SVGAGI (reference sequence). This CDR3 region has 13 residues. For the CDR3, the DNA is TGTGCCAGCAGTACTTGGACGCATAATGAGCAGTTCTTC. Its protein is CASSTWTHNEQFF.

V is TRBV6-1 and J is TRBJ2-3; possible D gene TRBD2, 6 bases. Germline CDR1 MNHNS, CDR2 SASEGT. Trimming shortened V by 3 bases and J by 4 bases, and 11 bases separated the two germline ends. There are 14 residues in the CDR3. CDR3 amino acids: CASSEGQRADTQYF. The CDR3 nucleotides are TGTGCCAGCAGTGAGGGTCAGCGGGCAGATACGCAGTATTTT.

The V gene is TRBV3-1 (or the pseudogene TRBV3-2), the J gene TRBJ2-1, with 12 bases aligning to TRBD2. J was trimmed by 7 bases and V by 10 bases; bases with no gene match: 11. Germline CDR1 LGHDT, CDR2 YNNKEL (reference sequence). The CDR3 extends over 15 amino acids. The CDR3 reads CATRHTSGGRNEQFF. The CDR3 nucleotides are TGTGCCACCCGTCATACTAGCGGGGGGCGGAATGAGCAGTTCTTC.

The V gene is TRBV9, the J gene TRBJ2-3; D is unclear. V lost 4 bases to trimming and J lost 5 bases, with 11 bases between them. CDR1 is SGDLS and CDR2 is YYNGEE in the germline V gene. CDR3 length equals 13 residues. In DNA, the CDR3 is TGTGCCAGCAGCACCCGCTCGGTAGATACGCAGTATTTT. This codes for CASSTRSVDTQYF.

In this sample, this clone turned up a few times. J is TRBJ1-1 and V is TRBV9; weak D call: TRBD1 (5 bases). The V and J ends lost 0 bases and 0 bases respectively, with 6 bases between them. This CDR3 spans 14 amino acids. The germline CDR1 and CDR2 sequences are SGDLS and YYNGEE. Here the CDR3 reads CASSVGQLNTEAFF. The DNA of the CDR3 is TGTGCCAGCAGCGTAGGACAGTTGAACACTGAAGCTTTCTTT.